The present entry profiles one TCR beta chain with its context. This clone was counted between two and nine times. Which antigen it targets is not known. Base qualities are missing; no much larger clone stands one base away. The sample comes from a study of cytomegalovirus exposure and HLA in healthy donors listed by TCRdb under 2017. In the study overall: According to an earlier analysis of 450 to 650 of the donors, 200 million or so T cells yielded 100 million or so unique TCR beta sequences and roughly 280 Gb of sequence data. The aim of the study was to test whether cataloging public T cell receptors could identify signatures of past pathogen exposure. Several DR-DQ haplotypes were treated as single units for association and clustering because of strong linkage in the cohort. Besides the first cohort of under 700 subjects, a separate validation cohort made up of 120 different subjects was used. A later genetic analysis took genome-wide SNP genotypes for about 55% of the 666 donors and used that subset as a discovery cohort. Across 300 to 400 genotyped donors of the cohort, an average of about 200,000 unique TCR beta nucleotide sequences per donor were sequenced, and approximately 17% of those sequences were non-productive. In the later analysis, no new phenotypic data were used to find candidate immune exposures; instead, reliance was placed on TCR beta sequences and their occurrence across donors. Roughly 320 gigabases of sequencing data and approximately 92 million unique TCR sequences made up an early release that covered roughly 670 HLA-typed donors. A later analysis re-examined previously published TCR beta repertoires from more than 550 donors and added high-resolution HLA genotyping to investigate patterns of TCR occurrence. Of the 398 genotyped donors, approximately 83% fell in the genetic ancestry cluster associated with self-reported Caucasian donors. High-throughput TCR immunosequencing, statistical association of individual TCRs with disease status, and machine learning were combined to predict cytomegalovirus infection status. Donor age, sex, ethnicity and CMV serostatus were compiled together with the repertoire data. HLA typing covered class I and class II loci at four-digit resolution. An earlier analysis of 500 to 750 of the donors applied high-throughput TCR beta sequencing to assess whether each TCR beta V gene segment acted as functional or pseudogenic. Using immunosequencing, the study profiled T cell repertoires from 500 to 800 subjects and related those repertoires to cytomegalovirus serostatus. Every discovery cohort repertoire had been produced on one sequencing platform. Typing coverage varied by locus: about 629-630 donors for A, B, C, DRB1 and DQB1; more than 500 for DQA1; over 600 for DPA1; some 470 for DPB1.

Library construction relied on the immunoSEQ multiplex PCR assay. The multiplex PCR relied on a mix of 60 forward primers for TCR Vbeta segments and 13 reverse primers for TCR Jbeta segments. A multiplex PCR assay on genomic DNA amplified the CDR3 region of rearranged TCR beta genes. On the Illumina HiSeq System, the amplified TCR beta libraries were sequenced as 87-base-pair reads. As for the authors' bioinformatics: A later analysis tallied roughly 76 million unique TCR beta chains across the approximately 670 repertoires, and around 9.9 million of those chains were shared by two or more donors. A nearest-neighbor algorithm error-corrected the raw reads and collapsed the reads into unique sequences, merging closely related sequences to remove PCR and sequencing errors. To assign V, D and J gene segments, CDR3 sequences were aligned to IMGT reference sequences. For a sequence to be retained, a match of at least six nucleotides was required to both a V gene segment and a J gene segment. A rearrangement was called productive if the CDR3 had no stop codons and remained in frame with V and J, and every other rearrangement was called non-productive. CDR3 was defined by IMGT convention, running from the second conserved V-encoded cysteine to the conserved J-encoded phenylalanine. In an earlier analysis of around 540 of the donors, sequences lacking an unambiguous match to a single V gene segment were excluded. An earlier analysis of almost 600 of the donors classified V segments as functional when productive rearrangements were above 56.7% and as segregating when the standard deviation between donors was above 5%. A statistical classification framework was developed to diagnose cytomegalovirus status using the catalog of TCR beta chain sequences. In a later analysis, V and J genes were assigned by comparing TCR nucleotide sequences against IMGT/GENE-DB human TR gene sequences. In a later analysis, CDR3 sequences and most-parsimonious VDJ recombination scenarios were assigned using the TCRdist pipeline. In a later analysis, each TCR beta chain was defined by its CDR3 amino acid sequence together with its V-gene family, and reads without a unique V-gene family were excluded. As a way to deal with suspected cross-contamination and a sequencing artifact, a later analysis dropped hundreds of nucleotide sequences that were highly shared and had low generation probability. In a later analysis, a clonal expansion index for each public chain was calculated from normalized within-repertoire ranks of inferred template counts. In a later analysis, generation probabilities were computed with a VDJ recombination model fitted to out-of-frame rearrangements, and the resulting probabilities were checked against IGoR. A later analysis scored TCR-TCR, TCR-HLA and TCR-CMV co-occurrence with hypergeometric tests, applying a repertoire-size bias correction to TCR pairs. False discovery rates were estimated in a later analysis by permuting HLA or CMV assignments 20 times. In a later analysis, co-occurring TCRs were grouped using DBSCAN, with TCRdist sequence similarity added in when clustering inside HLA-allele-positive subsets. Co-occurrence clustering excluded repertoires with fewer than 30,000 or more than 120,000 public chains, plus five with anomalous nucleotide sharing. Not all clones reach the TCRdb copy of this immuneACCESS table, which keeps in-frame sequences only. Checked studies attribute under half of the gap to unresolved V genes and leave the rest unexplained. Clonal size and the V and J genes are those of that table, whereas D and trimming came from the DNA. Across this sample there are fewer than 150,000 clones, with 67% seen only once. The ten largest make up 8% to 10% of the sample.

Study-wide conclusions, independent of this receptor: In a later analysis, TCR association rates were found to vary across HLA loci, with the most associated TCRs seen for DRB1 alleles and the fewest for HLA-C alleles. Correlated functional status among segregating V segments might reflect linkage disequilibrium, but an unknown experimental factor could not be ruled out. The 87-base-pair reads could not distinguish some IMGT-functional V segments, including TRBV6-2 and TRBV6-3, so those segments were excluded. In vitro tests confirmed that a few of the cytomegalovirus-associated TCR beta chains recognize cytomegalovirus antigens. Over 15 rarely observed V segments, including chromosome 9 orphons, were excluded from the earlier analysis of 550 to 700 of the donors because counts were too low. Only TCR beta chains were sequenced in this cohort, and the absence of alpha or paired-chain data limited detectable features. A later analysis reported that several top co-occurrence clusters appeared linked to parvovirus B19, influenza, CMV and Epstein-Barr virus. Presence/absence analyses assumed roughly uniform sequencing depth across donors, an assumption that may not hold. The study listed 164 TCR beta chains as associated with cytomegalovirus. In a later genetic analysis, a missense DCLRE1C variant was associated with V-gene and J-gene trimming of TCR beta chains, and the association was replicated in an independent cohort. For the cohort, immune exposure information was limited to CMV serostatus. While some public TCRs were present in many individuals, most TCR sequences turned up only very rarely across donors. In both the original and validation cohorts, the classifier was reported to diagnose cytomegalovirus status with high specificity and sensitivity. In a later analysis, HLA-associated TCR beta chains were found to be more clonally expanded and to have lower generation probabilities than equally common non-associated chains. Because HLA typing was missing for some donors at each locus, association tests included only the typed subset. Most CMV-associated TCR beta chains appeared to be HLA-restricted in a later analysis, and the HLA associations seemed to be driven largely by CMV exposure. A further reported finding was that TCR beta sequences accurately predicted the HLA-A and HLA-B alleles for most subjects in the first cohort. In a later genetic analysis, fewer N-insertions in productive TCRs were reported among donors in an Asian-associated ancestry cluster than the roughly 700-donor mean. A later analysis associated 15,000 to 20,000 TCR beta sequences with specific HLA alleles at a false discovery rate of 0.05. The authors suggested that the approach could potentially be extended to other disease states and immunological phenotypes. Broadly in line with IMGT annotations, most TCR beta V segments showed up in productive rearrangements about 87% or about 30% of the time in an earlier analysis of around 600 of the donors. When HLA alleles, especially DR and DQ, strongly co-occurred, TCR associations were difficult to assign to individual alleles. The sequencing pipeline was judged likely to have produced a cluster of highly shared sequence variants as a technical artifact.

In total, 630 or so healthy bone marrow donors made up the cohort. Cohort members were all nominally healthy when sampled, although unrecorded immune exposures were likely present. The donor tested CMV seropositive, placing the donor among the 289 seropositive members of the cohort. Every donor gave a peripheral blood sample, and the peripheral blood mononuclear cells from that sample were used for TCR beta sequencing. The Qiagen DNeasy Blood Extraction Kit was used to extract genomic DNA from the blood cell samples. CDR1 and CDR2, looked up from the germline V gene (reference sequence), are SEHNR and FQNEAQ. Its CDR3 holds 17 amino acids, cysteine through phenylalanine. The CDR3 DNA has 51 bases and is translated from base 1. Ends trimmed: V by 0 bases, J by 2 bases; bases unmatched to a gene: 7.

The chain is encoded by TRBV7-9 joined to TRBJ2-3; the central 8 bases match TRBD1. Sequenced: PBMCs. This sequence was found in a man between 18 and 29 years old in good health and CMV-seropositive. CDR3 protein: CASSLAVGQGPTDTQYF. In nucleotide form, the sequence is TGTGCCAGCAGCTTAGCGGTAGGACAGGGCCCCACAGATACGCAGTATTTT.